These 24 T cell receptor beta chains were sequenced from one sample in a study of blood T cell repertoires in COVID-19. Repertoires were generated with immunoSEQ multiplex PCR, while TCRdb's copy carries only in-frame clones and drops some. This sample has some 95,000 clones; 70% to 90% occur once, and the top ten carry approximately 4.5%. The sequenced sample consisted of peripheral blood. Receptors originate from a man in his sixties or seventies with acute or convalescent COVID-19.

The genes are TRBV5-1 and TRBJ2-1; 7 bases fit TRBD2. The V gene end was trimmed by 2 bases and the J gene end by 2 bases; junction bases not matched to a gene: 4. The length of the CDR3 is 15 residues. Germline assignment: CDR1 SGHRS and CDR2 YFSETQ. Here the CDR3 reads CASSFEGGAYNEQFF. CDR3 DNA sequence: TGCGCCAGCAGCTTCGAGGGAGGGGCCTACAATGAGCAGTTCTTC. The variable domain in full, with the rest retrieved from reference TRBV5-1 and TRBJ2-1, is KAGVTQTPRYLIKTRGQQVTLSCSPISGHRSVSWYQQTPGQGLQFLFEYFSETQRNKGNFPGRFSGRQFSNSRSEMNVSTLELGDSALYLCASSFEGGAYNEQFFGPGTRLTVL.

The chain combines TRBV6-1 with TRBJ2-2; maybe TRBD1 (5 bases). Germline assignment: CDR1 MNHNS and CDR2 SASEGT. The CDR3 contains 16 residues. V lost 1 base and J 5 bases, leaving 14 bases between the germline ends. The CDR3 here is CASSEVGGAKTGELFF. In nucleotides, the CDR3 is TGTGCCAGCAGTGAAGTAGGTGGGGCAAAAACCGGGGAGCTGTTTTTT.

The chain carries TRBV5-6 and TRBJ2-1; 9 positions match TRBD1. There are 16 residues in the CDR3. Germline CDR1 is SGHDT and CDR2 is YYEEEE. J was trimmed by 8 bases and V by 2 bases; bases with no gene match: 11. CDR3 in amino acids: CASSFFKDRGADEQFF. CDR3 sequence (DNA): TGTGCCAGCAGCTTTTTCAAGGACAGGGGAGCGGATGAGCAGTTCTTC. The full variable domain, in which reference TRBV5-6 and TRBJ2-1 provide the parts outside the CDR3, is DAGVTQSPTHLIKTRGQQVTLRCSPKSGHDTVSWYQQALGQGPQFIFQYYEEEERQRGNFPDRFSGHQFPNYSSELNVNALLLGDSALYLCASSFFKDRGADEQFFGPGTRLTVL.

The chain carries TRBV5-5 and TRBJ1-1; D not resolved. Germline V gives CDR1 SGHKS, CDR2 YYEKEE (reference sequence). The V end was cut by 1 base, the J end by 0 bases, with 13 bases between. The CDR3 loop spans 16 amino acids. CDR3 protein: CASSLSRLVMNTEAFF. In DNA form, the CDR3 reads TGTGCCAGCAGCTTGAGCAGGCTGGTCATGAACACTGAAGCTTTCTTT.

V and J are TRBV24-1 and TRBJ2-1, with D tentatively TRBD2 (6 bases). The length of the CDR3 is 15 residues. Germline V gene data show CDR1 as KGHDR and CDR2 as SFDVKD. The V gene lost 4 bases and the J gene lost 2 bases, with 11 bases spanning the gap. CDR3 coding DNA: TGTGCCACCAGTGAGGCTCGGGGGACCTACAATGAGCAGTTCTTC. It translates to CATSEARGTYNEQFF.

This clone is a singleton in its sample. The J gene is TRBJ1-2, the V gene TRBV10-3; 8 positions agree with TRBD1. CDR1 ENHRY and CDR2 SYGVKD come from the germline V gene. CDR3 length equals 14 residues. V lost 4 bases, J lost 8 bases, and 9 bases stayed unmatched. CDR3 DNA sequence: TGTGCCATCAGTGCGGCTGGACAGGGAACCGGCTACACCTTC. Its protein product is CAISAAGQGTGYTF.

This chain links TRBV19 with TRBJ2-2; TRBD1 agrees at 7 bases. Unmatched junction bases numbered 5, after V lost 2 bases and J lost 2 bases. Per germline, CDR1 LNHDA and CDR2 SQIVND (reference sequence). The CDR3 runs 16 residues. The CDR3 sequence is CASSIIGGGNTGELFF. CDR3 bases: TGTGCCAGTAGTATAATAGGGGGCGGTAACACCGGGGAGCTGTTTTTT.

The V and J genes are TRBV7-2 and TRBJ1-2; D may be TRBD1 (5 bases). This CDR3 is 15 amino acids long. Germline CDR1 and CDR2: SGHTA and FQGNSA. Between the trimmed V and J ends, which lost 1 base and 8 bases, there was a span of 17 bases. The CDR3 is CASSLVFNGGRGYTF. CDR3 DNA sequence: TGTGCCAGCAGCTTAGTGTTCAACGGGGGGAGGGGCTACACCTTC.

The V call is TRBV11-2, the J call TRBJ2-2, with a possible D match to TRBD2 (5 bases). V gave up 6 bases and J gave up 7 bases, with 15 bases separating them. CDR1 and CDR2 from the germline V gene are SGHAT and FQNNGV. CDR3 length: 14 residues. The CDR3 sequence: CASSPVGSGGELFF. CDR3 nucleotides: TGTGCCAGCAGTCCAGTGGGGAGCGGCGGGGAGCTGTTTTTT.

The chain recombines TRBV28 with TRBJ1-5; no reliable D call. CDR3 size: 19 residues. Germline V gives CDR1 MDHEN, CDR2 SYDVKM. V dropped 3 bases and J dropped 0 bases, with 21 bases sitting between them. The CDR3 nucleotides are TGTGCCAGCAGTTTTTTAGTTGGGCCAGAGCTTTATAGCAATCAGCCCCAGCATTTT. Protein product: CASSFLVGPELYSNQPQHF.

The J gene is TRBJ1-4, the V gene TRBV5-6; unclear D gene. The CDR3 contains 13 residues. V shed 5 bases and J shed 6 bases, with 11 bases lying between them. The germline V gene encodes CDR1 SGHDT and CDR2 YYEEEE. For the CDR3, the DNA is TGTGCCAGCAGGGGAGCGGAAGATGAAAAACTGTTTTTT. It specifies CASRGAEDEKLFF.

The CDR3 protein is CASSLAPTGLNSPLHF. As DNA, the CDR3 is TGCGCCAGCAGCTTGGCTCCGACAGGCCTCAATTCACCCCTCCACTTT. V and J are TRBV5-1 and TRBJ1-6, with a possible D match to TRBD1 (6 bases). The CDR3 has 16 amino acids. The V end lost 0 bases, the J end lost 7 bases, and 14 bases lay between the germline ends. The germline gives CDR1 SGHRS, CDR2 YFSETQ.

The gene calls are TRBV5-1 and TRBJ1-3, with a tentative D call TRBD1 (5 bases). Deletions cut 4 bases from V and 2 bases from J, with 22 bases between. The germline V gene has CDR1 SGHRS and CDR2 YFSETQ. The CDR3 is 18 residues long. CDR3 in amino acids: CASSATPGRGVAGNTIYF. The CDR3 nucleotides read TGCGCCAGCAGCGCGACCCCAGGGCGGGGGGTTGCTGGAAACACCATATATTTT.

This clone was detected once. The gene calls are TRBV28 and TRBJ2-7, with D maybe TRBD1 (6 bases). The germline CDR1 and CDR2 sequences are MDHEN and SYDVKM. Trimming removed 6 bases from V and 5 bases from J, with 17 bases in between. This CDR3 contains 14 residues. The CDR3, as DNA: TGTGCCAGCAGGTCCCAAGGGGGTGACGACGAGCAGTACTTC. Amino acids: CASRSQGGDDEQYF.

CDR3 residues: CASSLEQGAFGNTIYF. The CDR3, as DNA: TGCGCCAGCAGCTTGGAGCAGGGGGCTTTTGGAAACACCATATATTTT. The V call is TRBV5-1, the J call TRBJ1-3, with 8 bases aligning to TRBD1. The CDR3 consists of 16 residues. V lost 0 bases, J lost 3 bases, and 5 bases stayed unmatched. Per the germline V gene, CDR1 is SGHRS and CDR2 is YFSETQ. Drawing the rest from reference TRBV5-1 and TRBJ1-3, the complete variable domain is KAGVTQTPRYLIKTRGQQVTLSCSPISGHRSVSWYQQTPGQGLQFLFEYFSETQRNKGNFPGRFSGRQFSNSRSEMNVSTLELGDSALYLCASSLEQGAFGNTIYFGEGSWLTVV.

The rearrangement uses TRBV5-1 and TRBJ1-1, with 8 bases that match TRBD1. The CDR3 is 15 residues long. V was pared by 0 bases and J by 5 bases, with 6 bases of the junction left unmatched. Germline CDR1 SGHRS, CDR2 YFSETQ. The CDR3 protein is CASSLGTGFGTEAFF. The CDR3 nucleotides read TGCGCCAGCAGCTTGGGGACAGGGTTTGGAACTGAAGCTTTCTTT.

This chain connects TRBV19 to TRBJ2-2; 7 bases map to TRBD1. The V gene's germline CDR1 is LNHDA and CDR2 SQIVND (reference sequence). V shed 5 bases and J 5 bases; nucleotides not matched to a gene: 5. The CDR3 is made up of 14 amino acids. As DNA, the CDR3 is TGTGCCAGTAGTCTGACAGGGAGAACCGGGGAGCTGTTTTTT. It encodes CASSLTGRTGELFF.

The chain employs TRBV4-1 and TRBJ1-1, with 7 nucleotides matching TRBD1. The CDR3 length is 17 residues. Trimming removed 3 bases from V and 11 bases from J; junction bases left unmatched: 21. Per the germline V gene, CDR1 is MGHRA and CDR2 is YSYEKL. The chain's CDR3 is CASSHPVKGADGLDAFF. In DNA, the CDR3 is TGCGCCAGCAGCCATCCCGTAAAGGGGGCGGACGGGCTTGATGCTTTCTTT.

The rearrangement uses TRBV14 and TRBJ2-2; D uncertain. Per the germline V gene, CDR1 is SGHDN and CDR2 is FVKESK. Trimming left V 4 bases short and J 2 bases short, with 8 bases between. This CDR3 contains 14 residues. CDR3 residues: CASSLTLNTGELFF. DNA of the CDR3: TGTGCCAGCAGCCTGACACTTAACACCGGGGAGCTGTTTTTT.

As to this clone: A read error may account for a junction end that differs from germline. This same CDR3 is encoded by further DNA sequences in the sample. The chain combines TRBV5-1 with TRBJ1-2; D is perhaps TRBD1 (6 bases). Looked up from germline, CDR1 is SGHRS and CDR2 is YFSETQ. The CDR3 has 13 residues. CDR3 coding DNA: TGCGCCAGCAGCTTGGAGGGGGACTATGGCTACACCTTT. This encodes CASSLEGDYGYTF.

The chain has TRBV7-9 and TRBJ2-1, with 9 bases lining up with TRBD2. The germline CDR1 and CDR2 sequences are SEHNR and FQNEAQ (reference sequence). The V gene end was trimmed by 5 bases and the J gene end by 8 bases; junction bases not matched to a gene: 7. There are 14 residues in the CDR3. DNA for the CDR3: TGTGCCAGCAGCCCGAGCGGGGGGCCCGATGAGCAGTTCTTC. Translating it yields CASSPSGGPDEQFF.

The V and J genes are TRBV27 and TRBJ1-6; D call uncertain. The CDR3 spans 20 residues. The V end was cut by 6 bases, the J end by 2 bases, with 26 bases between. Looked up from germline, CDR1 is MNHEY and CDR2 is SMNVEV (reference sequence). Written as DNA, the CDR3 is TGTGCCAGCAGCTCAAATTTGGACTCAAGGGCTCAAGCCTATAATTCACCCCTCCACTTT. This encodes CASSSNLDSRAQAYNSPLHF.

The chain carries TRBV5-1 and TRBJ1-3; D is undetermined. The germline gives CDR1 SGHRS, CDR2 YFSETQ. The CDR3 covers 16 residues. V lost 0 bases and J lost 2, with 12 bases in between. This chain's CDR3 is CASSLDPVSPGNTIYF. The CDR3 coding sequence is TGCGCCAGCAGCTTGGATCCGGTTAGCCCTGGAAACACCATATATTTT.

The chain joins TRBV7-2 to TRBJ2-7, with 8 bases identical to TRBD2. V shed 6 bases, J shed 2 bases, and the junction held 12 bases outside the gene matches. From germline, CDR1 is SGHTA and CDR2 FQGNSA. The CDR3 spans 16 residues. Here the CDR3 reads CASRPSAGGPTYEQYF. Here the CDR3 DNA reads TGTGCCAGCAGGCCGTCTGCGGGGGGCCCTACCTACGAGCAGTACTTC.